Presented here are 24 T cell receptor beta chains from one specimen sequenced in a study of blood T cell repertoires in COVID-19. Produced via immunoSEQ multiplex PCR; TCRdb's table is partial and in-frame only. The sample comprises fewer than 350,000 clones, around nine tenths of which are singletons, and 6.5% to 8% rests with the top ten. Sequenced material: peripheral blood. Every receptor here comes from a woman between 25 and 40 years old with COVID-19, enrolled during active disease.

The chain has TRBV7-9 and TRBJ2-2; 7 bases line up with TRBD2. The V gene end was trimmed by 1 base and the J gene end by 2 bases; junction bases not matched to a gene: 4. This CDR3 has 16 amino acids. Germline loops: CDR1 SEHNR, CDR2 FQNEAQ (reference sequence). The CDR3 sequence is CASSLGLAVNTGELFF. DNA of the CDR3: TGTGCCAGCAGCTTAGGACTAGCCGTCAACACCGGGGAGCTGTTTTTT.

This clone was found a few times. The chain uses TRBV19 and TRBJ2-5; a weak D match, TRBD1 (6 bases). Germline CDR1 and CDR2: LNHDA and SQIVND (reference sequence). Trimming stripped 4 bases from V and 1 base from J, with 10 bases between. The CDR3 contains 14 residues. CDR3 bases: TGTGCCAGTAGTACATACAGGGTCCAAGAGACCCAGTACTTC. Amino acids: CASSTYRVQETQYF.

This clone was detected once. The J gene is TRBJ1-5, the V gene TRBV24-1; 7 bases map to TRBD1. Germline CDR1 is KGHDR and CDR2 is SFDVKD. After removal of 3 bases from V and 6 bases from J, the junction contained 7 bases not matched to a gene. The CDR3 covers 15 residues. The DNA of the CDR3 is TGTGCCACCAGTGATGGTGGGACAGCGACTCAGCCCCAGCATTTT. It encodes CATSDGGTATQPQHF.

The genes are TRBV6-6 and TRBJ1-6; the D gene is possibly TRBD1 (5 bases). Germline assignment: CDR1 MNHNY and CDR2 SVGAGI (reference sequence). Deletions cut 5 bases from V and 7 bases from J, with 27 bases between. This CDR3 comprises 19 residues. The DNA for the CDR3 is TGTGCCAGCAGTCCCCGACGTTGGGGCGCGAACTTGGGCAATTCACCCCTCCACTTT. Its translation is CASSPRRWGANLGNSPLHF.

In DNA form, the CDR3 reads TGTGCCAGCAGGTCAGACAGCCCGAGCGAAAAACTGTTTTTT. Translating it yields CASRSDSPSEKLFF. The J gene is TRBJ1-4, the V gene TRBV6-1; maybe TRBD1 (5 bases). The CDR3 sequence is 14 residues long. Trimming took 6 bases from V and 8 from J, leaving 16 bases between them. CDR1 and CDR2 (germline): MNHNS, SASEGT.

This chain links TRBV19 with TRBJ2-4, with 11 bases identical to TRBD1. V shed 3 bases, J shed 7 bases, and the junction held 8 bases outside the gene matches. Looked up from germline, CDR1 is LNHDA and CDR2 is SQIVND (reference sequence). This CDR3 has 16 residues. DNA of the CDR3: TGTGCCAGTAGTATTGGAATGGGACAGGGGGGCAACATTCAGTACTTC. Amino acids: CASSIGMGQGGNIQYF.

The V call is TRBV28, the J call TRBJ1-5; 10 bases line up with TRBD1. CDR3 length: 18 amino acids. CDR1 and CDR2 (germline): MDHEN, SYDVKM. Losses at the gene ends were 3 bases for V and 0 bases for J; bases not matched to a gene: 8. CDR3 coding DNA: TGTGCCAGCAGTTTCCCCCGGACAGGGGGAAATAGCAATCAGCCCCAGCATTTT. This translates into CASSFPRTGGNSNQPQHF.

This chain links TRBV9 with TRBJ1-5; no firm D call. The germline V gene encodes CDR1 SGDLS and CDR2 YYNGEE. The CDR3 sequence is 15 residues long. V shed 0 bases and J shed 0 bases, with 7 bases lying between them. This CDR3 is CASSVVENSNQPQHF. CDR3 nucleotides: TGTGCCAGCAGCGTAGTTGAGAATAGCAATCAGCCCCAGCATTTT.

The J gene is TRBJ2-5, the V gene TRBV6-1, with D possibly TRBD2 on 7 matching bases. From germline, CDR1 is MNHNS and CDR2 SASEGT. Trimming cost V 1 base and J 5 bases, with 23 bases left between them. This CDR3 has 18 residues. The CDR3 DNA sequence: TGTGCCAGCAGTGAAGGATCCCCTCCCGGGAGGAGGGGGGAGACCCAGTACTTC. Protein product: CASSEGSPPGRRGETQYF.

The J gene is TRBJ2-3, the V gene TRBV6-6, with D unclear. The V and J ends lost 6 bases and 2 bases respectively, with 12 bases between them. This CDR3 has 14 residues. The germline V gene encodes CDR1 MNHNY and CDR2 SVGAGI (reference sequence). The CDR3 here is CASSIALVTDTQYF. The CDR3 coding sequence is TGTGCCAGCAGCATTGCTTTAGTCACAGATACGCAGTATTTT.

This clone appeared a single time. The V call is TRBV4-1, the J call TRBJ2-7; possibly TRBD1 for D (5 bases). The V end was cut by 2 bases, the J end by 3 bases, with 11 bases between. Germline V gene lookup returns CDR1 MGHRA and CDR2 YSYEKL. The CDR3 loop spans 14 amino acids. The CDR3 DNA is TGCGCCAGCAGCCAAACAGGCGTTGGCTACGAGCAGTACTTC. Its translation is CASSQTGVGYEQYF.

The chain joins TRBV2 to TRBJ1-5, with 8 bases identical to TRBD1. Per germline, CDR1 SNHLY and CDR2 FYNNEI. There are 13 residues in the CDR3. J gave up 7 bases and V 8 bases, and 7 bases lay outside the gene matches. In DNA, the CDR3 is TGTGCCAGCGTGACCGACAGGGGCCAGCCCCAGCATTTT. Amino acids: CASVTDRGQPQHF.

This clone turned up a few times. This specimen includes other DNA sequences encoding the same CDR3. The gene calls are TRBV6-5 and TRBJ1-1, with 7 positions matching TRBD1. Germline assignment: CDR1 MNHEY and CDR2 SVGAGI. The trim removed 1 base at V and 1 base at J, leaving 3 bases unmatched. There are 15 residues in the CDR3. The CDR3 sequence: CASSYWGQRNTEAFF. CDR3 nucleotide sequence: TGTGCCAGCAGTTACTGGGGACAGCGGAACACTGAAGCTTTCTTT.

The chain carries TRBV9 and TRBJ2-1, with 11 bases lining up with TRBD2. The CDR3 sequence is 17 residues long. Germline V gene sequence: CDR1 SGDLS, CDR2 YYNGEE. V trimming: 0 bases; J trimming: 6 bases; junction bases outside the gene matches: 8. The CDR3 protein is CASSVDPTSGNPNEQFF. The CDR3 nucleotides read TGTGCCAGCAGCGTAGATCCGACTAGCGGGAACCCCAATGAGCAGTTCTTC.

V gene TRBV6-5 combines with J gene TRBJ2-5; TRBD2 matches at 7 bases. Germline CDR1 and CDR2: MNHEY and SVGAGI. The CDR3 covers 15 residues. Trimming removed 5 bases from V and 7 bases from J; junction bases left unmatched: 13. CDR3 region: CASSPAITSVGTQYF. CDR3 nucleotide sequence: TGTGCCAGCAGTCCCGCCATAACTAGCGTTGGGACCCAGTACTTC.

This clone was detected only a few times. The gene calls are TRBV29-1 and TRBJ1-1, with 8 bases fitting TRBD1. With V trimmed by 2 bases and J by 4 bases, 3 bases remained unmatched. Germline-derived CDR1 and CDR2 are SQVTM and ANQGSEA. There are 13 residues in the CDR3. The CDR3 sequence is CSVEQGARTEAFF. The DNA of the CDR3 is TGCAGCGTTGAACAGGGGGCTCGCACTGAAGCTTTCTTT.

The chain couples TRBV7-9 to TRBJ2-1; 14 bases are a match to TRBD2. CDR3 length: 14 residues. Germline V lookup: CDR1 SEHNR, CDR2 FQNEAQ (reference sequence). Trimming cost V 5 bases and J 10 bases; bases outside gene matches: 4. The DNA for the CDR3 is TGTGCCAGCAGCCCGGGACTAGCGGGAGACGAGCAGTTCTTC. It encodes CASSPGLAGDEQFF.

This chain links TRBV15 with TRBJ2-2; D not certain. The CDR3 is made up of 14 amino acids. The germline V and J ends were trimmed by 3 bases and 3 bases, with 8 bases remaining between them. Germline V gene lookup returns CDR1 LNHNV and CDR2 YYDKDF (reference sequence). The CDR3, as DNA: TGTGCCACCAGCAGGAACCGGGACACCGGGGAGCTGTTTTTT. It encodes CATSRNRDTGELFF. Together with reference TRBV15 and TRBJ2-2, the CDR3 gives the full variable domain: DAMVIQNPRYQVTQFGKPVTLSCSQTLNHNVMYWYQQKSSQAPKLLFHYYDKDFNNEADTPDNFQSRRPNTSFCFLDIRSPGLGDTAMYLCATSRNRDTGELFFGEGSRLTVL.

The chain combines TRBV12-5 with TRBJ2-3; D is possibly TRBD2 (7 bases). Trimming took 5 bases from V and 6 from J, leaving 12 bases between them. CDR3 length equals 13 residues. The V gene's germline CDR1 is LGHNT and CDR2 FRNRAP. This CDR3 is CASGGGAPDTQYF. The CDR3 nucleotides read TGTGCTAGTGGTGGGGGGGCCCCGGATACGCAGTATTTT. The variable domain in full, completed from reference TRBV12-5 and TRBJ2-3, reads DARVTQTPRHKVTEMGQEVTMRCQPILGHNTVFWYRQTMMQGLELLAYFRNRAPLDDSGMPKDRFSAEMPDATLATLKIQPSEPRDSAVYFCASGGGAPDTQYFGPGTRLTVL.

J is TRBJ1-2 and V is TRBV29-1; D is uncertain. CDR1 and CDR2 (germline): SQVTM, ANQGSEA. Trimming took 3 bases from V and 4 from J, leaving 9 bases between them. CDR3 length: 12 residues. The CDR3 loop is CSVDVTGYGYTF. As DNA, the CDR3 is TGCAGCGTTGATGTGACGGGCTATGGCTACACCTTC.

The V call is TRBV6-5, the J call TRBJ2-1, with 9 bases aligning to TRBD2. J gave up 8 bases and V 7 bases, and 6 bases lay outside the gene matches. The CDR3 spans 13 residues. Per germline, CDR1 MNHEY and CDR2 SVGAGI. The CDR3 loop reads CASIAGALDEQFF. CDR3 coding DNA: TGTGCCAGCATAGCGGGGGCCTTGGATGAGCAGTTCTTC.

This clone was counted a single time. The chain links TRBV11-2 to TRBJ2-7; 8 bases are shared with TRBD1. V shed 3 bases and J 0 bases; nucleotides not matched to a gene: 1. CDR1 SGHAT and CDR2 FQNNGV come from the germline V gene. The CDR3 consists of 14 residues. The CDR3 region has the DNA TGTGCCAGCAGCTTGGGACAGGACTCCTACGAGCAGTACTTC. It codes for CASSLGQDSYEQYF.

The V gene is TRBV28, the J gene TRBJ1-1; D not certain. The germline V and J ends were trimmed by 6 bases and 6 bases, with 23 bases remaining between them. The CDR3 is made up of 16 amino acids. Germline V gene lookup returns CDR1 MDHEN and CDR2 SYDVKM. CDR3 sequence: CASSPATVGWEAEAFF. DNA for the CDR3: TGTGCCAGCAGCCCCGCGACGGTCGGTTGGGAGGCTGAAGCTTTCTTT.

The gene calls are TRBV5-1 and TRBJ2-5, with 11 bases that match TRBD1. CDR3 length: 15 amino acids. Trimming took 0 bases from V and 4 from J; bases not matched to a gene: 2. From germline, CDR1 is SGHRS and CDR2 YFSETQ. The CDR3 loop is CASSLEGQGGETQYF. In DNA, the CDR3 is TGCGCCAGCAGCTTGGAGGGACAGGGGGGAGAGACCCAGTACTTC.